Described below is a single TCR beta chain sequence and its context. Its target antigen remains unknown. No much larger clone is present one base from it, and per-base qualities are unavailable. At one collaborating source in Seattle, patients were enrolled during active infection and were followed longitudinally through the course of disease. Each collaborating institution followed its own protocols to collect whole blood in K2EDTA tubes. For TCRbeta analysis, collaborator samples were shipped as frozen whole blood, as isolated PBMCs, or as DNA extracted from either sample type. TCRbeta CDR3 regions were amplified from genomic DNA by means of the immunoSEQ Assay, a bias-controlled multiplex PCR. The authors' analysis ran thus. The number of nucleated cells in each sample was estimated by amplification of reference gene primers within the assay. Sequence reads were collapsed and filtered to measure the absolute abundance of every unique TCRbeta CDR3 rearrangement. For each sample, productive Simpson clonality was calculated by taking the square root of Simpson's diversity index across productive rearrangements. Not all clones reach the TCRdb copy of this immuneACCESS table, which keeps in-frame sequences only. Checked studies attribute under half of the gap to unresolved V genes and leave the rest unexplained. V and J calls and clone size come straight from that table; D and trimming were deduced from the DNA. This sample lists 100,000 to 150,000 clones; around 83% were detected once. The ten largest clonotypes hold roughly 3.2% of the sample.

This entry is derived from a study of blood T cell repertoires in COVID-19 (dated by TCRdb to 2018 to 2020). Background on the whole study: Collaborator samples came from the United States, Italy and Spain and covered acute and convalescent phases of COVID-19. The material from the prospective study consisted of cDNA or gDNA derived from T cells, B-cell-depleted T cells, or PBMCs. Deeply sampled blood TCRbeta repertoires from subjects exposed to, actively infected with, or recovered from COVID-19 were included in the dataset. The repertoires were released in a freely available public database intended as a resource for research on the immune response to SARS-CoV-2. The samples were drawn from the first 160 participants of the ongoing ImmuneRACE study and from 1,254 subjects provided by 6 global collaborators. Nearly every sample came with metadata listing a de-identified subject ID, COVID-19 status, age in years and sex. Where available, HLA class I and class II types were taken from metadata supplied by the sample provider and were not determined by assay-based typing.

The study at large found these results: Clinical and demographic metadata were provided uncurated, with the amount varying by source and participant.

From cysteine to phenylalanine, the CDR3 is 16 amino acids long. CDR3 DNA is the only sequence kept; it has 48 bases, read in frame from the first base. The germline V gene (reference sequence) yields LNHNV for CDR1 and YYDKDF for CDR2. Compared with germline, V lacks 2 bases and J lacks 6 bases; bases without a gene match: 9. The origin of this receptor is a woman aged 80 or over with COVID-19, enrolled during active disease. Rearrangement joined TRBV15 to TRBJ2-1; a stretch of 8 junction bases matches TRBD2. Sequenced sample: peripheral blood. The nucleotide sequence reads TGTGCCACCAGCAGACCCGGGACTAGTCCCCTCAATGAGCAGTTCTTC. This gives the protein CATSRPGTSPLNEQFF.